This TCR beta chain was captured in a study of response to subunit inactivated influenza vaccine (dated by TCRdb to 2016 to 2019). For the study in its entirety: The study used deep quantitative T cell receptor repertoire profiling to track responses to a trivalent subunit inactivated influenza vaccine.

The CDR1 and CDR2 encoded by the germline V gene (reference sequence) are SGHNT and YYREEE. The trim is 4 bases for V and 5 bases for J, with a gap of 13 bases between the germline ends. Including cysteine and phenylalanine, the CDR3 has 14 amino acids. The retained sequence is limited to the CDR3, 42 bases, with the frame set at the first base. What the work shows at the level of the full study, not this receptor alone: The authors suggested that each seasonal influenza vaccination may recruit only a limited number of new T cells.

The method was RT-PCR. TCRdb lists the instrument as Illumina HiSeq 2500. The public reads were quality trimmed at Q25 with fastp and then assembled into clones with MiXCR by TCRdb, keeping productive beta chains. Rows are unified per CDR3 protein, each entry keeping the most common DNA and genes. The sample includes approximately 300,000 distinct CDR3 sequences, with approximately 23% observed a single time. Jointly, the top ten make up 10% to 13% of the sample. Concerning this clonotype itself: Its antigen is not yet known. The input lacks base qualities; no much larger clone sits a single base away.

Sequenced here: PBMCs from blood, sampled about 20 months after vaccination. The chain couples TRBV5-4 to TRBJ2-1; the D gene assignment is perhaps TRBD1 or TRBD2, with each matching 5 bases. The clonotype was recovered from a man aged 50-75 years who received an inactivated influenza vaccine. Donor details come from another sample of the same person, matched by shared clones. CDR3 reads: CASSGPGPNNEQFF. The DNA sequence is given as TGTGCCAGCAGCGGCCCGGGACCAAACAATGAGCAGTTCTTC.